The 24 T cell receptor beta chains below come from one sample, sequenced in a study of T cell therapy after organ transplantation. Assay: immunoSEQ multiplex PCR; the TCRdb copy retains only in-frame clones and omits some. Altogether around 20,000 clones are present, around 83% being singletons, with the ten largest covering about 35%. The time point: 20-29 weeks after completion of therapy. Which antigens these TCRs recognize remains unknown. The specimen was CD8+ T cells from blood, collected after autologous CMV-specific T cell therapy. These receptors were obtained from a human patient who had received a solid organ transplant and had CMV disease. Some T cells here may be from the graft donor.

The rearrangement uses TRBV9 and TRBJ2-2; D ambiguous. The germline CDR1 and CDR2 sequences are SGDLS and YYNGEE. Trimming stripped 4 bases from V and 6 bases from J, with 10 bases between. CDR3 length: 13 amino acids. CDR3 DNA sequence: TGTGCCAGCAGCCCCCCCGCGGCCGGGGAGCTGTTTTTT. The encoded protein is CASSPPAAGELFF. The complete variable domain, with remaining parts taken from reference TRBV9 and TRBJ2-2, reads DSGVTQTPKHLITATGQRVTLRCSPRSGDLSVYWYQQSLDQGLQFLIQYYNGEERAKGNILERFSAQQFPDLHSELNLSSLELGDSALYFCASSPPAAGELFFGEGSRLTVL.

This chain uses TRBV5-1 with TRBJ2-1; possibly TRBD2 for D (5 bases). V was clipped by 2 bases and J by 1 base, with 7 bases between them. The CDR3 sequence is 14 residues long. CDR1 is SGHRS and CDR2 is YFSETQ in the germline V gene. The CDR3 nucleotides are TGCGCCAGCAGCTTTGCGGGTTCCTACAATGAGCAGTTCTTC. It yields the protein CASSFAGSYNEQFF.

The chain links TRBV6-6 to TRBJ2-7; 7 nucleotides match TRBD1. Germline V CDR1 and CDR2: MNHNY, SVGAGI (reference sequence). The V gene end was trimmed by 5 bases and the J gene end by 2 bases; junction bases not matched to a gene: 6. The CDR3 has 14 residues. The CDR3 nucleotides are TGTGCCAGCAGTACAGGGACAGCTACCTACGAGCAGTACTTC. Its translation is CASSTGTATYEQYF.

The V call is TRBV7-9, the J call TRBJ2-2; perhaps TRBD2 as D (7 bases). Germline V gene data show CDR1 as SEHNR and CDR2 as FQNEAQ (reference sequence). The V gene lost 5 bases and the J gene lost 7 bases, with 20 bases spanning the gap. This CDR3 comprises 16 residues. CDR3 sequence reads: CASSPGHGGRVGELFF. The CDR3 DNA sequence: TGTGCCAGCAGCCCCGGACACGGGGGGCGGGTCGGGGAGCTGTTTTTT.

The chain recombines TRBV6-6 with TRBJ2-5; no definite D call. TRBJ2-7 matches the DNA end more closely, so the J call is doubtful. The CDR3 consists of 12 residues. The V gene's germline CDR1 is MNHNY and CDR2 SVGAGI (reference sequence). CDR3 bases: TGTGCCAGCAGTTACAGTAACTACGAGCAGTACTTC. Its protein is CASSYSNYEQYF.

This chain joins TRBV4-3 and TRBJ2-7, with D perhaps matching TRBD1 (5 bases). Trimming shortened V by 2 bases and J by 2 bases, and 10 bases separated the two germline ends. CDR1 is LGHNA and CDR2 is YSLEER in the germline V gene. This CDR3 contains 14 residues. This chain's CDR3 is CASSQTDSTYEQYF. In DNA, the CDR3 is TGCGCCAGCAGCCAAACCGACAGTACCTACGAGCAGTACTTC.

This clone is labeled as medium-sized. The V and J genes are TRBV6-4 and TRBJ1-1; the D is unclear. The CDR3 runs 13 residues. Germline lookup yields CDR1 MRHNA and CDR2 SNTAGT. Between the trimmed V and J ends, which lost 2 bases and 1 base, there was a span of 5 bases. The CDR3 DNA is TGTGCCAGCAGTGACGGACCGAACACTGAAGCTTTCTTT. It is translated as CASSDGPNTEAFF.

Comments on this clone: This specimen includes other DNA sequences encoding the same CDR3. The V gene is TRBV27, the J gene TRBJ1-2; a possible D gene is TRBD1 (5 bases). The germline V and J ends were trimmed by 6 bases and 2 bases, with 16 bases remaining between them. Germline lookup yields CDR1 MNHEY and CDR2 SMNVEV (reference sequence). This CDR3 is built from 15 residues. The CDR3 spells CASRVSLTVNYGYTF. DNA of the CDR3: TGTGCCAGCAGAGTGAGCCTGACAGTAAACTATGGCTACACCTTC.

V and J are TRBV4-1 and TRBJ2-7; 7 bases map to TRBD1. The CDR3 runs to 15 residues. Germline values: CDR1 MGHRA, CDR2 YSYEKL. Trimming took 0 bases from V and 2 from J; bases not matched to a gene: 4. The CDR3 spells CASSQDWQGAYEQYF. The DNA for the CDR3 is TGCGCCAGCAGCCAAGACTGGCAGGGGGCCTACGAGCAGTACTTC.

The J gene is TRBJ1-1, the V gene TRBV9; D is ambiguous. CDR3 length: 15 residues. Trimming cost V 1 base and J 1 base, with 11 bases left between them. Germline-derived CDR1 and CDR2 are SGDLS and YYNGEE. CDR3 loop: CASSVIGWENTEAFF. The CDR3 DNA follows: TGTGCCAGCAGCGTAATCGGATGGGAGAACACTGAAGCTTTCTTT.

The chain joins TRBV5-6 to TRBJ2-1; D call uncertain. V lost 1 base to trimming and J lost 5 bases, with 4 bases between them. Germline values: CDR1 SGHDT, CDR2 YYEEEE. This CDR3 spans 12 amino acids. This CDR3 reads CASSLWNNEQFF. DNA of the CDR3: TGTGCCAGCAGCTTGTGGAACAATGAGCAGTTCTTC.

This clone appeared a single time. The rearrangement joins TRBV6-5 to TRBJ2-5, with 11 bases that match TRBD1. Germline V gene lookup returns CDR1 MNHEY and CDR2 SVGAGI. The CDR3 totals 14 residues. Losses at the gene ends were 5 bases for V and 4 bases for J; bases not matched to a gene: 3. The CDR3 DNA sequence: TGTGCCAGCAGTCCGGGACAGGGGGTAGAGACCCAGTACTTC. Its translation: CASSPGQGVETQYF.

V usage is TRBV7-3 and J usage is TRBJ1-1; 10 bases align to TRBD1. Germline assignment: CDR1 SGHTA and CDR2 FQGTGA. V lost 5 bases, J lost 9 bases, and 3 bases stayed unmatched. There are 12 residues in the CDR3. CDR3 coding DNA: TGTGCCAGCAGCCCCGACAGGGGGCAAGCTTTCTTT. The encoded protein is CASSPDRGQAFF. The variable domain in full, completed from reference TRBV7-3 and TRBJ1-1, reads GAGVSQTPSNKVTEKGKYVELRCDPISGHTALYWYRQSLGQGPEFLIYFQGTGAADDSGLPNDRFFAVRPEGSVSTLKIQRTERGDSAVYLCASSPDRGQAFFGQGTRLTVV.

Written as DNA, the CDR3 is TGTGCCAGCAGCTTGTGGGACAGCCTCCGTGGGAATGAGCAGTTCTTC. This sequence encodes CASSLWDSLRGNEQFF. The J gene is TRBJ2-1, the V gene TRBV5-8; 7 bases fit TRBD1. V shed 1 base, J shed 7 bases, and the junction held 11 bases outside the gene matches. This CDR3 is 16 amino acids long. Germline assignment: CDR1 SGHTS and CDR2 YDEGEE.

The rearrangement uses TRBV7-9 and TRBJ2-7; D is unresolved. V was cut by 4 bases and J by 3 bases, with 4 bases left in between. The CDR3 contains 11 residues. The germline CDR1 and CDR2 sequences are SEHNR and FQNEAQ (reference sequence). CDR3 region: CASSWGYEQYF. CDR3 bases: TGTGCCAGCAGCTGGGGCTACGAGCAGTACTTC.

The CDR3 DNA is TGTGCCAGCAGCTTAGACCAGACAGTAAATCAGCCCCAGCATTTT. Translating it yields CASSLDQTVNQPQHF. The chain links TRBV7-9 to TRBJ1-5; tentative D call: TRBD1 (5 bases). Germline assignment: CDR1 SEHNR and CDR2 FQNEAQ (reference sequence). Trimming removed 1 base at V and 4 bases at J, with 11 bases between. The CDR3 spans 15 residues. Combining the CDR3 with reference TRBV7-9 and TRBJ1-5 gives the whole variable domain DTGVSQNPRHKITKRGQNVTFRCDPISEHNRLYWYRQTLGQGPEFLTYFQNEAQLEKSRLLSDRFSAERPKGSFSTLEIQRTEQGDSAMYLCASSLDQTVNQPQHFGDGTRLSIL.

This rearrangement joins TRBV7-8 to TRBJ2-1; a possible D gene is TRBD1 (6 bases). This CDR3 is built from 13 residues. Trimming took off 3 bases at V and 6 bases at J, with 9 bases between the two ends. The germline V gene encodes CDR1 SGHVS and CDR2 FQNEAQ. In DNA form, the CDR3 reads TGTGCCAGCAGCTTCCAGGGGCGCAATGAGCAGTTCTTC. Its translation is CASSFQGRNEQFF.

This clone was detected a few times. V is TRBV6-6 and J is TRBJ1-5, with D perhaps TRBD1 (5 bases). The ends were cut back, 6 bases at V and 0 bases at J, with 15 bases in the middle. This CDR3 contains 16 residues. Germline assignment: CDR1 MNHNY and CDR2 SVGAGI (reference sequence). Here the CDR3 DNA reads TGTGCCAGCAGCCTCGCAGGGTGGGATAGCAATCAGCCCCAGCATTTT. This translates into CASSLAGWDSNQPQHF.

The V call is TRBV9, the J call TRBJ2-2; possible D gene TRBD2, 6 bases. Per the germline V gene, CDR1 is SGDLS and CDR2 is YYNGEE. V gave up 5 bases and J gave up 6 bases, with 26 bases separating them. The CDR3 is 18 residues long. The CDR3 nucleotides are TGTGCCAGCAGAGGAAGCGGAGGGGACGGGCGATCACCCGGGGAGCTGTTTTTT. Translation: CASRGSGGDGRSPGELFF. The full variable domain, in which reference TRBV9 and TRBJ2-2 provide the parts outside the CDR3, is DSGVTQTPKHLITATGQRVTLRCSPRSGDLSVYWYQQSLDQGLQFLIQYYNGEERAKGNILERFSAQQFPDLHSELNLSSLELGDSALYFCASRGSGGDGRSPGELFFGEGSRLTVL.

This chain joins TRBV9 and TRBJ2-3; 7 bases map to TRBD1. The CDR3 is 15 amino acids. Losses at the gene ends were 4 bases for V and 0 bases for J; bases not matched to a gene: 5. Per the germline V gene, CDR1 is SGDLS and CDR2 is YYNGEE. The CDR3 is CASSPGTASTDTQYF. The CDR3 nucleotides read TGTGCCAGCAGCCCCGGGACAGCTAGCACAGATACGCAGTATTTT.

V gene TRBV11-2 combines with J gene TRBJ1-2; maybe TRBD1 (5 bases). In germline, CDR1 is SGHAT, CDR2 FQNNGV. This CDR3 has 17 amino acids. V was trimmed by 0 bases and J by 4 bases, leaving 18 bases between them. As DNA, the CDR3 is TGTGCCAGCAGCTTAGATGAGCGAGGGATGGGGCCCTATGGCTACACCTTC. It yields the protein CASSLDERGMGPYGYTF.

V and J are TRBV9 and TRBJ1-2; D possibly corresponds to TRBD1 (5 bases). CDR1 is SGDLS, CDR2 YYNGEE, per germline. The CDR3 contains 13 residues. V was clipped by 4 bases and J by 4 bases, with 11 bases between them. The CDR3 coding sequence is TGTGCCAGCAGCCGTACAGGTCTCTATGGCTACACCTTC. This encodes CASSRTGLYGYTF. Drawing the rest from reference TRBV9 and TRBJ1-2, the complete variable domain is DSGVTQTPKHLITATGQRVTLRCSPRSGDLSVYWYQQSLDQGLQFLIQYYNGEERAKGNILERFSAQQFPDLHSELNLSSLELGDSALYFCASSRTGLYGYTFGSGTRLTVV.

The rearrangement uses TRBV4-3 and TRBJ1-1; the D is unclear. Germline values: CDR1 LGHNA, CDR2 YSLEER. This CDR3 region has 13 residues. V lost 1 base, J lost 1 base, and 4 bases lay in between. The CDR3 DNA follows: TGCGCCAGCAGCCAAGGGGGGAACACTGAAGCTTTCTTT. Amino acids: CASSQGGNTEAFF.

This clone was seen only a few times. This chain joins TRBV27 and TRBJ2-7; unclear D gene. CDR3 size: 11 residues. Trimming cost V 7 bases and J 6 bases, with 10 bases left between them. Germline V gene lookup returns CDR1 MNHEY and CDR2 SMNVEV (reference sequence). The CDR3 sequence is CASTQAGEQYF. In DNA form, the CDR3 reads TGTGCCAGCACCCAAGCTGGCGAGCAGTACTTC.